The 31 T cell receptor beta chains below come from one sample, sequenced in a study of blood T cell repertoires in COVID-19. TCRdb's table, derived via immunoSEQ multiplex PCR, lists solely in-frame clones and lacks some. This table holds about 150,000 clones, around four fifths found once. Sequencing was done on a sample of peripheral blood. The receptors were gathered from a woman aged 35 to 49 with active or convalescent COVID-19.

The rearrangement uses TRBV11-3 and TRBJ2-3; 14 bases map to TRBD2. Germline V CDR1 and CDR2: SGHNT, YENEEA. V trimming: 5 bases; J trimming: 2 bases; junction bases outside the gene matches: 12. The CDR3 totals 19 residues. The CDR3 sequence is CASSPGLAGGPRYTDTQYF. As DNA, the CDR3 is TGTGCCAGCAGCCCCGGACTAGCGGGAGGTCCCCGTTACACAGATACGCAGTATTTT.

This clone was seen a single time. V and J are TRBV6-5 and TRBJ1-1; maybe TRBD1 (6 bases). The germline V gene encodes CDR1 MNHEY and CDR2 SVGAGI. This CDR3 contains 13 residues. The germline V and J ends were trimmed by 7 bases and 7 bases, with 16 bases remaining between them. DNA of the CDR3: TGTGCCAGCACCCCGAGGGGGACGATTGAAGCTTTCTTT. Its translation: CASTPRGTIEAFF.

The gene calls are TRBV11-2 and TRBJ1-2, with 7 bases identical to TRBD1. The junction had 1 base not matched to a gene; V was cut back by 5 bases and J by 1 base. The CDR3 consists of 13 residues. From germline, CDR1 is SGHAT and CDR2 FQNNGV. The CDR3 DNA sequence: TGTGCCAGCAGCCCAGGGGGTAACTATGGCTACACCTTC. It yields the protein CASSPGGNYGYTF.

CDR3 residues: CASSRGAGLAGGAYNEQFF. Here the CDR3 DNA reads TGTGCCAGCAGCCGGGGGGCCGGACTAGCGGGAGGGGCCTACAATGAGCAGTTCTTC. V usage is TRBV7-2 and J usage is TRBJ2-1; TRBD2 agrees at 15 bases. V lost 5 bases and J lost 2; bases outside the gene matches: 10. The CDR3 sequence is 19 residues long. Germline CDR1 and CDR2: SGHTA and FQGNSA. The full variable domain, with the rest looked up from reference TRBV7-2 and TRBJ2-1, is GAGVSQSPSNKVTEKGKDVELRCDPISGHTALYWYRQSLGQGLEFLIYFQGNSAPDKSGLPSDRFSAERTGGSVSTLTIQRTQQEDSAVYLCASSRGAGLAGGAYNEQFFGPGTRLTVL.

The gene calls are TRBV27 and TRBJ2-2; 10 nucleotides align to TRBD1. Germline CDR1 is MNHEY and CDR2 is SMNVEV (reference sequence). The CDR3 runs to 15 residues. With 3 bases clipped from V and 6 bases from J, the junction kept 4 bases outside the gene matches. CDR3 in amino acids: CASSFGTGAAGELFF. CDR3 coding DNA: TGTGCCAGCAGTTTCGGGACAGGGGCGGCCGGGGAGCTGTTTTTT.

The chain is built from TRBV10-2 and TRBJ2-7; TRBD2 is a possible D gene (6 bases). V lost 8 bases to trimming and J lost 1 base, with 18 bases between them. This CDR3 is built from 15 residues. Germline values: CDR1 WSHSY, CDR2 SAAADI. The DNA of the CDR3 is TGCGCCAGCGGGGACCCGGGACTGGGGTCCTACGAGCAGTACTTC. Translating it yields CASGDPGLGSYEQYF.

The V call is TRBV7-2, the J call TRBJ2-1; 12 positions agree with TRBD2. This CDR3 has 17 amino acids. V shed 4 bases, J shed 7 bases, and the junction held 11 bases outside the gene matches. The germline V gene has CDR1 SGHTA and CDR2 FQGNSA. The CDR3 region is CASSSRFGTSGQNEQFF. Here the CDR3 DNA reads TGTGCCAGCAGCTCCAGATTCGGGACTAGCGGGCAGAATGAGCAGTTCTTC. The whole variable domain, remainder taken from reference TRBV7-2 and TRBJ2-1, is GAGVSQSPSNKVTEKGKDVELRCDPISGHTALYWYRQSLGQGLEFLIYFQGNSAPDKSGLPSDRFSAERTGGSVSTLTIQRTQQEDSAVYLCASSSRFGTSGQNEQFFGPGTRLTVL.

The chain couples TRBV27 to TRBJ2-1; 10 bases fit TRBD2. With 0 bases clipped from V and 8 bases from J, the junction kept 10 bases outside the gene matches. This CDR3 contains 17 residues. Germline lookup yields CDR1 MNHEY and CDR2 SMNVEV (reference sequence). CDR3 region: CASSLSPPSGRAHEQFF. CDR3 nucleotides: TGTGCCAGCAGTTTATCGCCCCCTAGCGGGAGAGCACATGAGCAGTTCTTC.

The rearrangement links TRBV5-1 to TRBJ1-3; a weak D match, TRBD1 (6 bases). CDR1 and CDR2 from the germline V gene are SGHRS and YFSETQ. The CDR3 length is 16 residues. Trimming stripped 0 bases from V and 0 bases from J, with 10 bases between. CDR3 bases: TGCGCCAGCAGCTTGGCCGGACAGAACTCTGGAAACACCATATATTTT. Protein sequence: CASSLAGQNSGNTIYF. The complete variable domain, with remaining parts taken from reference TRBV5-1 and TRBJ1-3, reads KAGVTQTPRYLIKTRGQQVTLSCSPISGHRSVSWYQQTPGQGLQFLFEYFSETQRNKGNFPGRFSGRQFSNSRSEMNVSTLELGDSALYLCASSLAGQNSGNTIYFGEGSWLTVV.

The chain links TRBV15 to TRBJ2-6; possibly TRBD2 for D (5 bases). CDR1 is LNHNV and CDR2 is YYDKDF in the germline V gene (reference sequence). The CDR3 sequence is 17 residues long. Trimming cost V 1 base and J 0 bases, with 10 bases left between them. The CDR3 DNA is TGTGCCACCAGCAGAGTTCCGAGGGTCTCTGGGGCCAACGTCCTGACTTTC. This codes for CATSRVPRVSGANVLTF.

J is TRBJ1-1 and V is TRBV29-1, with unresolved D. CDR1 is SQVTM and CDR2 is ANQGSEA in the germline V gene. This CDR3 has 11 residues. V lost 4 bases to trimming and J lost 12 bases, with 15 bases between them. CDR3 bases: TGCAGCGTTGGTTTGGAGGGTCGGCCTTTCTTT. It translates to CSVGLEGRPFF.

The V gene is TRBV7-9, the J gene TRBJ1-2; TRBD1 matches at 7 bases. The CDR3 is 15 amino acids. The ends lost 5 bases at V and 4 bases at J; junction bases unmatched: 10. The germline V gene encodes CDR1 SEHNR and CDR2 FQNEAQ (reference sequence). CDR3 sequence (DNA): TGTGCCAGCAGCCTTTACAGGGGTCCCGGCTATGGCTACACCTTC. This sequence encodes CASSLYRGPGYGYTF. The full variable domain, in which reference TRBV7-9 and TRBJ1-2 provide the parts outside the CDR3, is DTGVSQNPRHKITKRGQNVTFRCDPISEHNRLYWYRQTLGQGPEFLTYFQNEAQLEKSRLLSDRFSAERPKGSFSTLEIQRTEQGDSAMYLCASSLYRGPGYGYTFGSGTRLTVV.

CDR3 amino acids: CASSPSDRGLLIYYGYTF. The DNA of the CDR3 is TGTGCCAGCAGCCCAAGCGACAGGGGCCTTCTCATTTACTATGGCTACACCTTC. This chain links TRBV9 with TRBJ1-2, with 8 nucleotides matching TRBD1. Trimming removed 4 bases from V and 3 bases from J; junction bases left unmatched: 17. Germline V CDR1 and CDR2: SGDLS, YYNGEE. The CDR3 spans 18 residues. The variable domain in full, with the rest retrieved from reference TRBV9 and TRBJ1-2, is DSGVTQTPKHLITATGQRVTLRCSPRSGDLSVYWYQQSLDQGLQFLIQYYNGEERAKGNILERFSAQQFPDLHSELNLSSLELGDSALYFCASSPSDRGLLIYYGYTFGSGTRLTVV.

J is TRBJ1-4 and V is TRBV7-9; maybe TRBD1 (5 bases). The V end lost 0 bases, the J end lost 8 bases, and 13 bases lay between the germline ends. CDR1 and CDR2 from the germline V gene are SEHNR and FQNEAQ (reference sequence). The length of the CDR3 is 15 residues. CDR3 loop: CASSLATQGREKLFF. The CDR3 DNA is TGTGCCAGCAGCTTAGCGACTCAGGGAAGGGAAAAACTGTTTTTT.

Comment on this clone: Its ends do not fully match the called genes, so a read error is possible. The chain links TRBV7-7 to TRBJ2-5; a possible D gene is TRBD2 (6 bases). Germline assignment: CDR1 SSHAT and CDR2 FNYEAQ (reference sequence). This CDR3 has 17 residues. CDR3 residues: CASSLGLTGGMGETQYF. The CDR3 coding sequence is TGTGCTAGCAGCTTAGGGTTAACGGGCGGGATGGGAGAGACCCAGTACTTC.

The chain carries TRBV28 and TRBJ1-5; tentatively, D is TRBD1 (5 bases). CDR3 size: 15 residues. Germline CDR1 is MDHEN and CDR2 is SYDVKM. Between the trimmed V and J ends, which lost 4 bases and 4 bases, there was a span of 14 bases. CDR3 nucleotides: TGTGCCAGCAGTTCGCCTACTACAGGTAATCAGCCCCAGCATTTT. Residues: CASSSPTTGNQPQHF.

This clone occurred a few times. V gene TRBV15 combines with J gene TRBJ2-5, with 8 bases identical to TRBD1. In germline, CDR1 is LNHNV, CDR2 YYDKDF (reference sequence). The CDR3 extends over 14 amino acids. The V segment lost 3 bases and the J segment 5 bases; nucleotides outside the gene matches: 5. CDR3 nucleotide sequence: TGTGCCACCAGCAGGACAGGGGCGGGGGAGACCCAGTACTTC. Amino acids: CATSRTGAGETQYF.

In DNA, the CDR3 is TGTGCCAGCAGTTCTACCGGGACAGTACCCGGGGGCTACACCTTC. As protein: CASSSTGTVPGGYTF. The V and J genes are TRBV6-2 or TRBV6-3 and TRBJ1-2; 7 bases fit TRBD1. The CDR3 loop spans 15 amino acids. From germline, CDR1 is MNHEY and CDR2 SVGEGT. Trimming took 4 bases from V and 8 from J; bases not matched to a gene: 13.

The rearrangement uses TRBV4-1 and TRBJ1-3, with no clear D. Trimming shortened V by 1 base and J by 6 bases, and 10 bases separated the two germline ends. The CDR3 is 14 amino acids. In germline, CDR1 is MGHRA, CDR2 YSYEKL. CDR3 DNA: TGCGCCAGCAGCCAAGGCCGCGGTTCAAACACCATATATTTT. Translated: CASSQGRGSNTIYF.

The chain couples TRBV12-3 or TRBV12-4 to TRBJ2-3; D may be TRBD2 (5 bases). CDR3 length: 12 amino acids. With 6 bases removed from V and 6 bases from J, the gap between germline ends came to 10 bases. The CDR3 spells CASSPLDDTQYF. The CDR3 nucleotides read TGTGCCAGCAGCCCACTAGACGATACGCAGTATTTT.

This chain connects TRBV6-1 to TRBJ1-2, with 8 bases fitting TRBD1. Trimming removed 0 bases from V and 4 bases from J; junction bases left unmatched: 4. Germline loops: CDR1 MNHNS, CDR2 SASEGT. CDR3 length: 15 residues. The CDR3 sequence: CASSEAGTGIYGYTF. The CDR3 DNA reads as TGTGCCAGCAGTGAAGCGGGGACAGGCATCTATGGCTACACCTTC.

The V gene is TRBV19, the J gene TRBJ2-1; 8 bases agree with TRBD1. The CDR3 consists of 15 residues. Germline loops: CDR1 LNHDA, CDR2 SQIVND (reference sequence). The J segment lost 1 base and the V segment lost 4 bases, leaving 3 bases of the junction unmatched. The CDR3 nucleotides are TGTGCCAGTAGTAAGGGGACAGGATCCTACAATGAGCAGTTCTTC. It translates to CASSKGTGSYNEQFF.

The J gene is TRBJ2-5, the V gene TRBV6-6; weak D call: TRBD1 (7 bases). CDR1 and CDR2 from the germline V gene are MNHNY and SVGAGI (reference sequence). Deletions cut 0 bases from V and 7 bases from J, with 12 bases between. The CDR3 has 14 residues. The DNA for the CDR3 is TGTGCCAGCAGTTACTCGAGTCAGGGGGGGACCCAGTACTTC. Encoded protein: CASSYSSQGGTQYF.

The V gene is TRBV7-9, the J gene TRBJ1-4; TRBD1 might be the D (5 bases). The CDR3 totals 12 residues. V was shortened by 7 bases and J by 7 bases, with 10 bases between the two germline ends. The V gene's germline CDR1 is SEHNR and CDR2 FQNEAQ (reference sequence). In DNA, the CDR3 is TGTGCCAGCACCTGGAGGGGTGAAAAACTGTTTTTT. Encoded protein: CASTWRGEKLFF.

V usage is TRBV28 and J usage is TRBJ2-3, with unresolved D. From germline, CDR1 is MDHEN and CDR2 SYDVKM. Trimming took 7 bases from V and 6 from J, leaving 11 bases between them. The CDR3 consists of 12 residues. The CDR3 loop reads CASISDGDTQYF. The CDR3 DNA is TGTGCCAGCATTAGTGACGGGGATACGCAGTATTTT.

The chain recombines TRBV27 with TRBJ1-5, with a tentative D call TRBD1 (6 bases). V lost 5 bases and J lost 2, with 16 bases in between. The V gene's germline CDR1 is MNHEY and CDR2 SMNVEV (reference sequence). The CDR3 contains 16 residues. Here the CDR3 DNA reads TGTGCCAGCAGTCCACCACCTCGACAGGGCAATCAGCCCCAGCATTTT. Translation gives CASSPPPRQGNQPQHF.

The gene calls are TRBV10-3 and TRBJ2-7, with 15 bases lining up with TRBD2. Germline V gene lookup returns CDR1 ENHRY and CDR2 SYGVKD. This CDR3 comprises 16 residues. V shed 0 bases and J 4 bases; nucleotides not matched to a gene: 1. Written as DNA, the CDR3 is TGTGCCATCAGTGAGTCCGGGACTAGCGGGAGGTACGAGCAGTACTTC. It codes for CAISESGTSGRYEQYF.

J is TRBJ2-6 and V is TRBV18; D may be TRBD2 (6 bases). CDR1 is KGHSH, CDR2 LQKENI, per germline. V lost 1 base, J lost 0 bases, and 13 bases lay in between. This CDR3 region has 18 residues. The CDR3 DNA reads as TGTGCCAGCTCACCACTTACGGGACTCCTCTCTGGGGCCAACGTCCTGACTTTC. It encodes CASSPLTGLLSGANVLTF.

This rearrangement joins TRBV28 to TRBJ1-2; 7 nucleotides match TRBD1. Germline CDR1 is MDHEN and CDR2 is SYDVKM. The CDR3 consists of 15 residues. V dropped 5 bases and J dropped 4; count of bases not matched to a gene: 10. Here the CDR3 reads CASSLGQDVSYGYTF. CDR3 nucleotide sequence: TGTGCCAGCAGTCTTGGACAGGATGTATCCTATGGCTACACCTTC.

The chain is built from TRBV5-1 and TRBJ1-5, with D hard to call. The CDR3 covers 15 residues. V was shortened by 0 bases and J by 4 bases, with 11 bases between the two germline ends. CDR1 SGHRS and CDR2 YFSETQ come from the germline V gene. The CDR3 DNA reads TGCGCCAGCAGCTTGGCCCCAGGTGGAAATCAGCCCCAGCATTTT. Amino acids: CASSLAPGGNQPQHF. The full variable domain, with the rest looked up from reference TRBV5-1 and TRBJ1-5, is KAGVTQTPRYLIKTRGQQVTLSCSPISGHRSVSWYQQTPGQGLQFLFEYFSETQRNKGNFPGRFSGRQFSNSRSEMNVSTLELGDSALYLCASSLAPGGNQPQHFGDGTRLSIL.

The chain is built from TRBV5-4 and TRBJ2-7, with D maybe TRBD2 (5 bases). Germline V gives CDR1 SGHNT, CDR2 YYREEE (reference sequence). The length of the CDR3 is 13 residues. The ends were cut back, 2 bases at V and 3 bases at J, with 9 bases in the middle. The CDR3, as DNA: TGTGCCAGCAGCTTCGGACTGAGCTACGAGCAGTACTTC. It specifies CASSFGLSYEQYF.